The 29 T cell receptor beta chains below all came from one sample that was sequenced in a study of cytomegalovirus exposure and HLA in healthy donors. PCR involved 60 Vbeta and 13 Jbeta primers. Repertoires were generated with immunoSEQ multiplex PCR, while TCRdb's copy carries only in-frame clones and drops some. The table includes more than 150,000 clones, approximately 88% detected once. The sequenced sample was PBMCs. The receptors shown here come from a woman between 18 and 30 years old in good health and CMV-seronegative.

This chain connects TRBV5-1 to TRBJ1-3; TRBD1 might be the D (5 bases). Germline V gene lookup returns CDR1 SGHRS and CDR2 YFSETQ. The ends were cut back, 5 bases at V and 4 bases at J, with 13 bases in the middle. The CDR3 covers 14 residues. The CDR3, as DNA: TGCGCCAGCAGTGGAACAGGAGAAGGAAACACCATATATTTT. Residues: CASSGTGEGNTIYF.

The chain couples TRBV5-1 to TRBJ2-1; D is unresolved. The V and J ends lost 0 bases and 0 bases respectively, with 13 bases between them. CDR1 and CDR2 (germline): SGHRS, YFSETQ. This CDR3 is built from 17 residues. DNA for the CDR3: TGCGCCAGCAGCTTGGAGGCTCGGAGAAGCTCCTACAATGAGCAGTTCTTC. Its protein product is CASSLEARRSSYNEQFF.

The sample holds one count of this clone. This sequence joins TRBV18 and TRBJ1-5; 12 bases align to TRBD1. There are 18 residues in the CDR3. With 4 bases clipped from V and 2 bases from J, the junction kept 9 bases outside the gene matches. Germline V gene lookup returns CDR1 KGHSH and CDR2 LQKENI. The chain's CDR3 is CASSRRDRGHGGNQPQHF. The DNA of the CDR3 is TGTGCCAGCTCACGCCGGGACAGGGGGCACGGAGGCAATCAGCCCCAGCATTTT.

The chain carries TRBV30 and TRBJ1-3; D not certain. Germline lookup yields CDR1 GTSNPN and CDR2 SVGIG (reference sequence). Trimming cost V 8 bases and J 0 bases, with 14 bases left between them. The CDR3 consists of 14 residues. In nucleotides, the CDR3 is TGTGCCACTCCACATGGGCCCTCTGGAAACACCATATATTTT. Protein product: CATPHGPSGNTIYF.

V usage is TRBV4-1 and J usage is TRBJ2-7, with 8 bases lining up with TRBD1. This CDR3 has 17 amino acids. With 0 bases clipped from V and 3 bases from J, the junction kept 10 bases outside the gene matches. Looked up from germline, CDR1 is MGHRA and CDR2 is YSYEKL. CDR3 bases: TGCGCCAGCAGCCAAGATAAAGGTCAGGACAGGGTCTACGAGCAGTACTTC. This translates into CASSQDKGQDRVYEQYF.

As for this clone: The same CDR3 can be traced to other DNA sequences in this sample. The chain has TRBV5-1 and TRBJ2-2, with D unresolved. V lost 4 bases to trimming and J lost 6 bases, with 10 bases between them. Germline CDR1 reads SGHRS; CDR2 reads YFSETQ. The CDR3 totals 13 residues. The CDR3 region is CASSPRVAGELFF. CDR3 sequence (DNA): TGCGCCAGCAGCCCGCGTGTAGCCGGGGAGCTGTTTTTT.

The V call is TRBV6-5, the J call TRBJ2-7, with 7 positions matching TRBD2. The CDR3 covers 14 residues. Germline V CDR1 and CDR2: MNHEY, SVGAGI. Trimming removed 3 bases from V and 2 bases from J; junction bases left unmatched: 4. For the CDR3, the DNA is TGTGCCAGCAGTTATGGGGGGGTGACCTACGAGCAGTACTTC. This translates into CASSYGGVTYEQYF.

The chain recombines TRBV11-2 with TRBJ1-1; TRBD1 matches at 9 bases. Trimming removed 2 bases from V and 5 bases from J; junction bases left unmatched: 9. The CDR3 has 16 residues. Germline V gives CDR1 SGHAT, CDR2 FQNNGV. CDR3 DNA: TGTGCCAGCAGCTTAAGGCCGGGACAGGGCAGGACTGAAGCTTTCTTT. This codes for CASSLRPGQGRTEAFF.

The rearrangement links TRBV7-2 to TRBJ1-5, with TRBD1 matching 8 bases. In germline, CDR1 is SGHTA, CDR2 FQGNSA. CDR3 length: 16 amino acids. V gave up 1 base and J gave up 2 bases; unmatched junction bases: 4. CDR3 protein: CASSLGGGQGNQPQHF. CDR3 bases: TGTGCCAGCAGCTTAGGAGGGGGACAGGGCAATCAGCCCCAGCATTTT. The complete variable domain, with remaining parts taken from reference TRBV7-2 and TRBJ1-5, reads GAGVSQSPSNKVTEKGKDVELRCDPISGHTALYWYRQSLGQGLEFLIYFQGNSAPDKSGLPSDRFSAERTGGSVSTLTIQRTQQEDSAVYLCASSLGGGQGNQPQHFGDGTRLSIL.

As to this clone: The junction differs from germline at one of its ends, possibly a read error. This chain connects TRBV6-1 to TRBJ2-7, with D hard to call. The CDR3 has 11 amino acids. CDR1 and CDR2 (germline): MNHNS, SASEGT. The CDR3 reads CASSEPVCVNF. CDR3 DNA: TGTGCCAGCAGTGAACCGGTCTGTGTTAACTTC.

V usage is TRBV19 and J usage is TRBJ1-5; the match to TRBD1 covers 8 bases. J lost 2 bases, V lost 4 bases, and 4 bases had no gene match. Germline V lookup: CDR1 LNHDA, CDR2 SQIVND (reference sequence). There are 15 residues in the CDR3. The CDR3 spells CASSTPQGGNQPQHF. The CDR3, as DNA: TGTGCCAGTAGTACCCCACAGGGGGGCAATCAGCCCCAGCATTTT. The full variable domain, its missing parts supplied by reference TRBV19 and TRBJ1-5, is DGGITQSPKYLFRKEGQNVTLSCEQNLNHDAMYWYRQDPGQGLRLIYYSQIVNDFQKGDIAEGYSVSREKKESFPLTVTSAQKNPTAFYLCASSTPQGGNQPQHFGDGTRLSIL.

This clone was observed a handful of times. The chain recombines TRBV20-1 with TRBJ2-7; 11 nucleotides agree with TRBD1. This CDR3 has 11 amino acids. The germline CDR1 and CDR2 sequences are DFQATT and SNEGSKA (reference sequence). DNA for the CDR3: TGCAGCTGGACAGGGGGCAACGAGCAGTACTTC. As protein: CSWTGGNEQYF.

The chain couples TRBV28 to TRBJ1-3; 8 bases map to TRBD1. The CDR3 is made up of 13 amino acids. Germline V gene lookup returns CDR1 MDHEN and CDR2 SYDVKM. With V trimmed by 8 bases and J by 3 bases, 3 bases remained unmatched. CDR3 sequence reads: CASRRGLGNTIYF. Here the CDR3 DNA reads TGTGCCAGCCGCAGGGGGCTTGGAAACACCATATATTTT.

This rearrangement joins TRBV5-1 to TRBJ2-1; TRBD2 aligns across 7 bases. The germline gives CDR1 SGHRS, CDR2 YFSETQ. CDR3 length: 13 residues. V dropped 2 bases and J dropped 15; count of bases not matched to a gene: 11. CDR3 coding DNA: TGCGCCAGCAGCTTCGGGACTACTCCAAATCCGTTCTTC. Residues: CASSFGTTPNPFF.

The genes are TRBV19 and TRBJ2-3; weak D call: TRBD1 (6 bases). Germline CDR1 and CDR2: LNHDA and SQIVND (reference sequence). Trimming took off 6 bases at V and 5 bases at J, with 6 bases between the two ends. The CDR3 runs to 11 residues. The chain's CDR3 is CASRQGDTQYF. In nucleotides, the CDR3 is TGTGCCAGTAGACAGGGAGATACGCAGTATTTT.

The genes are TRBV29-1 and TRBJ1-2; D not certain. CDR3 length equals 15 residues. Trimming took off 4 bases at V and 0 bases at J, with 15 bases between the two ends. The germline gives CDR1 SQVTM, CDR2 ANQGSEA. CDR3 nucleotide sequence: TGCAGCGTTGTCCCCCCGGCGGGAGCTAACTATGGCTACACCTTC. As protein: CSVVPPAGANYGYTF.

This clone has just a few counts. This chain connects TRBV11-3 to TRBJ2-7; D unclear. The V gene's germline CDR1 is SGHNT and CDR2 YENEEA. The CDR3 has 12 residues. V lost 2 bases to trimming and J lost 2 bases, with 4 bases between them. The chain's CDR3 is CASSLQTYEQYF. The CDR3 nucleotides read TGTGCCAGCAGCTTACAAACCTACGAGCAGTACTTC.

The rearrangement links TRBV10-2 to TRBJ1-5; D is unresolved. Between the trimmed V and J ends, which lost 3 bases and 1 base, there was a span of 7 bases. Germline V CDR1 and CDR2: WSHSY, SAAADI. CDR3 length: 14 residues. CDR3 sequence: CASSDPMSNQPQHF. The CDR3 DNA sequence: TGCGCCAGCAGTGACCCTATGAGCAATCAGCCCCAGCATTTT.

The J gene is TRBJ2-1, the V gene TRBV12-5; the D gene is possibly TRBD2 (5 bases). CDR3 length: 18 residues. Germline CDR1 LGHNT, CDR2 FRNRAP. V shed 0 bases and J shed 3 bases, with 18 bases lying between them. CDR3 residues: CASGLVYSTGIGYNEQFF. DNA of the CDR3: TGTGCTAGTGGTTTGGTGTATTCTACGGGGATTGGCTACAATGAGCAGTTCTTC.

In DNA form, the CDR3 reads TGTGCCAGCAGCGTAGGGCAGGGGAGCGAAAAACTGTTTTTT. This translates into CASSVGQGSEKLFF. This chain connects TRBV9 to TRBJ1-4; maybe TRBD1 (6 bases). V was pared by 0 bases and J by 8 bases, with 11 bases between. From germline, CDR1 is SGDLS and CDR2 YYNGEE. The CDR3 spans 14 residues.

The chain recombines TRBV18 with TRBJ2-3; the D gene is possibly TRBD2 (5 bases). CDR3 length: 15 amino acids. Per germline, CDR1 KGHSH and CDR2 LQKENI. Trimming cost V 3 bases and J 2 bases, with 12 bases left between them. For the CDR3, the DNA is TGTGCCAGCTCACCGTGGGAAGCGGCCACAGATACGCAGTATTTT. This encodes CASSPWEAATDTQYF. Combining the CDR3 with reference TRBV18 and TRBJ2-3 gives the whole variable domain NAGVMQNPRHLVRRRGQEARLRCSPMKGHSHVYWYRQLPEEGLKFMVYLQKENIIDESGMPKERFSAEFPKEGPSILRIQQVVRGDSAAYFCASSPWEAATDTQYFGPGTRLTVL.

The chain is built from TRBV18 and TRBJ2-2; tentatively, D is TRBD1 (5 bases). The V and J ends lost 4 bases and 3 bases respectively, with 18 bases between them. Germline V gene data show CDR1 as KGHSH and CDR2 as LQKENI. This CDR3 spans 17 amino acids. The CDR3 DNA sequence: TGTGCCAGCTCACTCCTGGACGTGGGGCGAGACACCGGGGAGCTGTTTTTT. This translates into CASSLLDVGRDTGELFF.

The chain uses TRBV5-4 and TRBJ2-3; TRBD1 matches at 8 bases. The CDR3 loop spans 16 amino acids. Losses at the gene ends were 0 bases for V and 2 bases for J; bases not matched to a gene: 5. Germline V gives CDR1 SGHNT, CDR2 YYREEE (reference sequence). The CDR3 DNA sequence: TGTGCCAGCAGCTTGGCATCGACAGGGGTCACAGATACGCAGTATTTT. This sequence encodes CASSLASTGVTDTQYF.

This clone was counted a single time. The genes are TRBV11-3 and TRBJ2-1; 11 bases match TRBD2. Unmatched junction bases numbered 9, after V lost 4 bases and J lost 4 bases. CDR1 SGHNT and CDR2 YENEEA come from the germline V gene. CDR3 length: 17 residues. The CDR3 DNA reads TGTGCCAGCAGCTCCGTACTAGCGGGGGAGTTGTACAATGAGCAGTTCTTC. Translation gives CASSSVLAGELYNEQFF. The entire variable domain, with the rest obtained from reference TRBV11-3 and TRBJ2-1, is as follows: EAGVVQSPRYKIIEKKQPVAFWCNPISGHNTLYWYLQNLGQGPELLIRYENEEAVDDSQLPKDRFSAERLKGVDSTLKIQPAELGDSAVYLCASSSVLAGELYNEQFFGPGTRLTVL.

In this sample, this clone turned up a few times. V and J are TRBV11-3 and TRBJ1-1, with 11 nucleotides matching TRBD1. Losses at the gene ends were 5 bases for V and 2 bases for J; bases not matched to a gene: 4. There are 15 residues in the CDR3. Germline V lookup: CDR1 SGHNT, CDR2 YENEEA. The CDR3 reads CASSPRTGGNTEAFF. CDR3 coding DNA: TGTGCCAGCAGCCCCCGGACAGGGGGCAACACTGAAGCTTTCTTT.

A remark on this clone: Other DNA variants within this sample encode the same CDR3. J is TRBJ2-3 and V is TRBV2; no clear D. The V and J ends lost 5 bases and 3 bases respectively, with 3 bases between them. There are 11 residues in the CDR3. In germline, CDR1 is SNHLY, CDR2 FYNNEI. CDR3 nucleotides: TGTGCCAGCAGTCTTACAGATACGCAGTATTTT. As protein: CASSLTDTQYF.

The rearrangement joins TRBV5-1 to TRBJ2-1, with D possibly being TRBD1 (6 bases). Germline CDR1 reads SGHRS; CDR2 reads YFSETQ. Trimming stripped 2 bases from V and 6 bases from J, with 18 bases between. This CDR3 contains 16 residues. This chain's CDR3 is CASSFRSSLGGNEQFF. The CDR3 DNA reads TGCGCCAGCAGCTTTAGGTCCAGTCTAGGGGGCAATGAGCAGTTCTTC.

The gene calls are TRBV27 and TRBJ2-1, with TRBD1 identical over 9 bases. This CDR3 spans 14 amino acids. The V gene's germline CDR1 is MNHEY and CDR2 SMNVEV (reference sequence). The J segment lost 14 bases and the V segment lost 3 bases, leaving 11 bases of the junction unmatched. CDR3 DNA: TGTGCCAGCAGTTTGGGGGGACAGGGCCTGCCGAAGTTCTTC. Translation gives CASSLGGQGLPKFF.

This chain connects TRBV9 to TRBJ1-2; 7 bases match TRBD1. With 0 bases clipped from V and 4 bases from J, the junction kept 12 bases outside the gene matches. CDR3 length: 17 residues. CDR1 is SGDLS, CDR2 YYNGEE, per germline. CDR3 nucleotides: TGTGCCAGCAGCGTAGCGCCGGGAGGGGACAGTGGCTATGGCTACACCTTC. Protein: CASSVAPGGDSGYGYTF.